Presented here are 19 T cell receptor beta chains from one specimen sequenced in a study of blood T cell repertoires in COVID-19. Clones were read by immunoSEQ multiplex PCR, and TCRdb kept only the in-frame ones, dropping some. The table shows over 100,000 clones, with roughly nine tenths occurring only once. The sequencing input was peripheral blood. The receptor source for this set is a woman in her seventies with COVID-19, enrolled during active disease.

The chain is built from TRBV19 and TRBJ1-2; no reliable D call. Germline loops: CDR1 LNHDA, CDR2 SQIVND (reference sequence). The germline V and J ends were trimmed by 6 bases and 0 bases, with 14 bases remaining between them. The CDR3 is 15 amino acids. This CDR3 reads CASRPRDKPNYGYTF. The CDR3 nucleotides read TGTGCCAGTAGGCCGCGGGATAAACCTAACTATGGCTACACCTTC.

The J gene is TRBJ1-1, the V gene TRBV11-2, with D possibly being TRBD1 (5 bases). Trimming took 5 bases from V and 7 from J, leaving 11 bases between them. Germline V CDR1 and CDR2: SGHAT, FQNNGV. This CDR3 spans 12 amino acids. The CDR3 nucleotides read TGTGCCAGCAGCCTCACAGGCCTTGAAGCTTTCTTT. This translates into CASSLTGLEAFF.

The gene calls are TRBV6-1 and TRBJ2-3, with a weak D call TRBD2 (5 bases). In germline, CDR1 is MNHNS, CDR2 SASEGT. The CDR3 has 15 amino acids. Trimming took off 2 bases at V and 3 bases at J, with 12 bases between the two ends. CDR3 bases: TGTGCCAGCAGTGAATACGGGGTAAGGACAGATACGCAGTATTTT. This sequence encodes CASSEYGVRTDTQYF.

This sequence joins TRBV7-9 and TRBJ1-2, with 7 bases aligning to TRBD1. Germline loops: CDR1 SEHNR, CDR2 FQNEAQ (reference sequence). The CDR3 is 15 amino acids. Losses at the gene ends were 7 bases for V and 8 bases for J; bases not matched to a gene: 16. The CDR3 DNA is TGTGCCAGCACACCAGCCGATCGACAGGGACGGGGCTACACCTTC. Amino acid sequence: CASTPADRQGRGYTF. Supplemented by reference TRBV7-9 and TRBJ1-2, the full variable domain reads DTGVSQNPRHKITKRGQNVTFRCDPISEHNRLYWYRQTLGQGPEFLTYFQNEAQLEKSRLLSDRFSAERPKGSFSTLEIQRTEQGDSAMYLCASTPADRQGRGYTFGSGTRLTVV.

The gene calls are TRBV27 and TRBJ2-7; 7 bases fit TRBD2. Germline CDR1 is MNHEY and CDR2 is SMNVEV (reference sequence). This CDR3 region has 18 residues. V was pared by 6 bases and J by 4 bases, with 21 bases of the junction left unmatched. This CDR3 reads CASSLAPPGLGGSYEQYF. CDR3 in DNA: TGTGCCAGCAGCTTAGCGCCACCGGGCCTCGGGGGGAGTTACGAGCAGTACTTC.

This clone was seen once. The chain carries TRBV9 and TRBJ2-5, with 8 nucleotides matching TRBD2. V trimming: 3 bases; J trimming: 5 bases; junction bases outside the gene matches: 6. CDR1 is SGDLS and CDR2 is YYNGEE in the germline V gene. The CDR3 runs to 14 residues. CDR3 amino acids: CASSGMRGVETQYF. CDR3 DNA: TGTGCCAGCAGCGGGATGCGGGGGGTGGAGACCCAGTACTTC.

This clone appeared a single time. The genes are TRBV25-1 and TRBJ1-2, with TRBD1 identical over 7 bases. V lost 4 bases to trimming and J lost 5 bases; unmatched junction nucleotides: 10. The germline V gene has CDR1 MGHDK and CDR2 SYGVNS. The CDR3 totals 15 residues. The CDR3 region is CASSAAGQTSYGYTF. CDR3 in DNA: TGTGCCAGCAGTGCTGCGGGACAGACCTCTTATGGCTACACCTTC.

The chain couples TRBV4-1 to TRBJ1-2; 7 nucleotides agree with TRBD1. This CDR3 comprises 17 residues. From germline, CDR1 is MGHRA and CDR2 YSYEKL. After removal of 0 bases from V and 4 bases from J, the junction contained 11 bases not matched to a gene. CDR3 sequence reads: CASSQDITGQQGYGYTF. The DNA for the CDR3 is TGCGCCAGCAGCCAAGATATAACGGGACAGCAGGGCTATGGCTACACCTTC.

The rearrangement links TRBV5-1 to TRBJ1-6; possible D gene TRBD1, 6 bases. The CDR3 length is 17 residues. The V and J ends lost 0 bases and 7 bases respectively, with 17 bases between them. Germline V gene lookup returns CDR1 SGHRS and CDR2 YFSETQ. CDR3 sequence reads: CASSLAIRQASNSPLHF. The CDR3 coding sequence is TGCGCCAGCAGCTTGGCCATTCGACAGGCTAGCAATTCACCCCTCCACTTT.

The chain joins TRBV25-1 to TRBJ1-2, with a possible D match to TRBD1 (5 bases). Trimming took off 2 bases at V and 5 bases at J, with 6 bases between the two ends. Germline-derived CDR1 and CDR2 are MGHDK and SYGVNS. The CDR3 consists of 12 residues. This CDR3 reads CASSETGYGYTF. CDR3 DNA sequence: TGTGCCAGCAGTGAAACAGGTTATGGCTACACCTTC.

The rearrangement uses TRBV2 and TRBJ2-1, with 7 bases lining up with TRBD2. There are 14 residues in the CDR3. Germline loops: CDR1 SNHLY, CDR2 FYNNEI. Trimming cost V 6 bases and J 6 bases; bases outside gene matches: 8. CDR3 coding DNA: TGTGCCAGCAGGGGGCTAGCGGTCGGCAATGAGCAGTTCTTC. Translating gives CASRGLAVGNEQFF.

The chain has TRBV5-5 and TRBJ1-4; D is unclear. V lost 4 bases to trimming and J lost 8 bases, with 15 bases between them. Looked up from germline, CDR1 is SGHKS and CDR2 is YYEKEE (reference sequence). CDR3 length: 14 residues. This CDR3 is CASSPRGQLEKLFF. The CDR3 bases are TGTGCCAGCAGCCCCAGAGGGCAGTTGGAAAAACTGTTTTTT.

The V and J genes are TRBV19 and TRBJ2-2; D is perhaps TRBD2 (5 bases). Germline V CDR1 and CDR2: LNHDA, SQIVND (reference sequence). This CDR3 is 14 amino acids long. Trimming took off 6 bases at V and 2 bases at J, with 10 bases between the two ends. The CDR3 DNA reads TGTGCCAGTAGGAAAAGCGGAAACACCGGGGAGCTGTTTTTT. It translates to CASRKSGNTGELFF. Full variable domain (outside the CDR3, taken from reference TRBV19 and TRBJ2-2): DGGITQSPKYLFRKEGQNVTLSCEQNLNHDAMYWYRQDPGQGLRLIYYSQIVNDFQKGDIAEGYSVSREKKESFPLTVTSAQKNPTAFYLCASRKSGNTGELFFGEGSRLTVL.

The V gene is TRBV5-1, the J gene TRBJ2-1, with D perhaps TRBD1 (6 bases). V was clipped by 4 bases and J by 4 bases, with 21 bases between them. Germline-derived CDR1 and CDR2 are SGHRS and YFSETQ. This CDR3 has 17 residues. CDR3 in amino acids: CASSPTAQQGLYNEQFF. DNA of the CDR3: TGCGCCAGCAGCCCGACCGCCCAACAGGGTTTGTACAATGAGCAGTTCTTC.

This chain connects TRBV28 to TRBJ1-2, with D maybe TRBD1 (6 bases). The CDR3 contains 14 residues. CDR1 is MDHEN, CDR2 SYDVKM, per germline. Trimming shortened V by 7 bases and J by 4 bases, and 16 bases separated the two germline ends. In DNA, the CDR3 is TGTGCCAGCACTAAAATCGACAGGAGCTATGGCTACACCTTC. This translates into CASTKIDRSYGYTF.

The V call is TRBV7-9, the J call TRBJ1-5, with TRBD1 identical over 8 bases. CDR1 and CDR2 from the germline V gene are SEHNR and FQNEAQ (reference sequence). There are 16 residues in the CDR3. Unmatched junction bases numbered 7, after V lost 0 bases and J lost 6 bases. CDR3 loop: CASSLAVQGAVQPQHF. DNA for the CDR3: TGTGCCAGCAGCTTAGCGGTGCAGGGGGCGGTTCAGCCCCAGCATTTT.

V is TRBV19 and J is TRBJ2-7; D remains ambiguous. V gave up 1 base and J gave up 0 bases, with 10 bases separating them. In germline, CDR1 is LNHDA, CDR2 SQIVND (reference sequence). The CDR3 sequence is 15 residues long. CDR3 nucleotides: TGTGCCAGTAGTATAGGACTTAAACCCTCCTACGAGCAGTACTTC. Translated, it gives CASSIGLKPSYEQYF.

This clone was recorded a few times. This chain uses TRBV5-4 with TRBJ1-1; D gene ambiguous. V shed 3 bases and J shed 0 bases, with 12 bases lying between them. The CDR3 sequence is 15 residues long. The germline V gene has CDR1 SGHNT and CDR2 YYREEE (reference sequence). CDR3: CASSSTLTLNTEAFF. DNA of the CDR3: TGTGCCAGCAGCTCAACCCTGACTTTGAACACTGAAGCTTTCTTT.

The chain uses TRBV5-6 and TRBJ2-7, with D perhaps TRBD2 (6 bases). The germline gives CDR1 SGHDT, CDR2 YYEEEE. Trimming pared 1 base from V and 6 bases from J, leaving 17 bases between. The CDR3 sequence is 15 residues long. CDR3 sequence (DNA): TGTGCCAGCAGCTTGTTATGGAGGGCCCGGCGCGAGCAGTACTTC. Its protein product is CASSLLWRARREQYF.